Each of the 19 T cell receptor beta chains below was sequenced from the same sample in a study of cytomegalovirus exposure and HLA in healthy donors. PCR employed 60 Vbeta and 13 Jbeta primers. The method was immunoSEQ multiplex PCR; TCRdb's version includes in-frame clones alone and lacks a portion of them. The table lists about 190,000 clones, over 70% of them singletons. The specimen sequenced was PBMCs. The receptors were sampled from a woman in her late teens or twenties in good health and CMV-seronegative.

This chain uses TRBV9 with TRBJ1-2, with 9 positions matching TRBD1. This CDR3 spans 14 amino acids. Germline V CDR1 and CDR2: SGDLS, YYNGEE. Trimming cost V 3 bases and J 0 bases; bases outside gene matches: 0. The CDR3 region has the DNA TGTGCCAGCAGCGGGGACAGGGCTAACTATGGCTACACCTTC. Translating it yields CASSGDRANYGYTF.

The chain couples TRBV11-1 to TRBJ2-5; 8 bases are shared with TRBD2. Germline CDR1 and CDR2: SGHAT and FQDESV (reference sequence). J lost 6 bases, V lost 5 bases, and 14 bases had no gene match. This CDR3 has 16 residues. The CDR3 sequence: CASSHDQASGLKTQYF. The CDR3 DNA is TGTGCCAGCAGCCATGACCAGGCTAGCGGGCTGAAGACCCAGTACTTC. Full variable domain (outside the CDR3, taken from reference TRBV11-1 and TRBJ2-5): EAEVAQSPRYKITEKSQAVAFWCDPISGHATLYWYRQILGQGPELLVQFQDESVVDDSQLPKDRFSAERLKGVDSTLKIQPAELGDSAMYLCASSHDQASGLKTQYFGPGTRLLVL.

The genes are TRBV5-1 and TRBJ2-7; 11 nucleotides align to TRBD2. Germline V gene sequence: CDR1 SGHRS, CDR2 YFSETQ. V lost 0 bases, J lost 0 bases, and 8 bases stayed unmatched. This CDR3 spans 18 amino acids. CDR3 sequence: CASSLVASGGPDSYEQYF. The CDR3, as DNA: TGCGCCAGCAGCTTGGTGGCTAGCGGGGGGCCCGACTCCTACGAGCAGTACTTC.

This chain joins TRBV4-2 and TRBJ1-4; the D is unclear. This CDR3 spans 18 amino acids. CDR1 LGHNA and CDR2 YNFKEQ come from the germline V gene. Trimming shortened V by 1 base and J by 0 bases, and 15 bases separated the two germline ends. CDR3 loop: CASSQVGVGVATNEKLFF. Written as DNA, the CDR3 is TGTGCCAGCAGCCAAGTCGGGGTTGGGGTTGCAACTAATGAAAAACTGTTTTTT.

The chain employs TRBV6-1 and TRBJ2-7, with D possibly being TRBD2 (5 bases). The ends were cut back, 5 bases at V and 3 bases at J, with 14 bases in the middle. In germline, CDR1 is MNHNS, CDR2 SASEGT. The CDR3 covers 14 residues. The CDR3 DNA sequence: TGTGCCAGCAGTAATCGGGATATCTACTACGAGCAGTACTTC. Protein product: CASSNRDIYYEQYF.

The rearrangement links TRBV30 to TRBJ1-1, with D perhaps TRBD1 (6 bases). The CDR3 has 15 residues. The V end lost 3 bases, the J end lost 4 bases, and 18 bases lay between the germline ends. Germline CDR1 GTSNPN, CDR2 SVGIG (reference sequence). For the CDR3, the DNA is TGTGCCTGGAGCCAACCGGAACAGGGATCCACTGAAGCTTTCTTT. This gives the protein CAWSQPEQGSTEAFF.

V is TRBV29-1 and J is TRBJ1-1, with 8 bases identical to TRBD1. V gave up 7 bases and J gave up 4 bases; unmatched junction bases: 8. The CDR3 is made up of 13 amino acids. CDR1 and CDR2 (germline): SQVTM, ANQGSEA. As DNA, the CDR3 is TGCAGCGCCAGGACAGGGTCAACCACTGAAGCTTTCTTT. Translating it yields CSARTGSTTEAFF. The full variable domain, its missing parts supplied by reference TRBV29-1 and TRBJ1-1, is SAVISQKPSRDICQRGTSLTIQCQVDSQVTMMFWYRQQPGQSLTLIATANQGSEATYESGFVIDKFPISRPNLTFSTLTVSNMSPEDSSIYLCSARTGSTTEAFFGQGTRLTVV.

CDR3 region: CASSQDRWASGRLYEQYF. Here the CDR3 DNA reads TGTGCCAGCAGCCAAGATCGTTGGGCTAGCGGGCGACTATACGAGCAGTACTTC. The rearrangement uses TRBV4-2 and TRBJ2-7; 8 bases align to TRBD2. After removal of 0 bases from V and 4 bases from J, the junction contained 14 bases not matched to a gene. There are 18 residues in the CDR3. Germline assignment: CDR1 LGHNA and CDR2 YNFKEQ.

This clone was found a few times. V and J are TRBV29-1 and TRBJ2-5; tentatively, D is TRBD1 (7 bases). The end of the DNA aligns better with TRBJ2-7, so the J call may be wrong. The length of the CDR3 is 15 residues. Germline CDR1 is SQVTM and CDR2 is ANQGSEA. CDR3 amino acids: CSVDGGGGVTYEQYF. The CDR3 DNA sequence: TGCAGCGTTGATGGAGGGGGCGGTGTCACCTACGAGCAGTACTTC.

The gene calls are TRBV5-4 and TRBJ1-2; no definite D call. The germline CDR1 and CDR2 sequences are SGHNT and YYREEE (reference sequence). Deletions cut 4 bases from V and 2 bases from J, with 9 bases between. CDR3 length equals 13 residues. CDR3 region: CASSHVENYGYTF. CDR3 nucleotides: TGTGCCAGCAGCCATGTTGAGAACTATGGCTACACCTTC.

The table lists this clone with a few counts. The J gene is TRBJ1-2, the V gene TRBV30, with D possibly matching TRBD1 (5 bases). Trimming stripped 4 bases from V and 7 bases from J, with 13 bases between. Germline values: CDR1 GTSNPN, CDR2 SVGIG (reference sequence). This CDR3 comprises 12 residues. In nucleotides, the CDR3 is TGTGCCTGGAACACACAGGCCCCTGGCTACACCTTC. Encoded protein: CAWNTQAPGYTF.

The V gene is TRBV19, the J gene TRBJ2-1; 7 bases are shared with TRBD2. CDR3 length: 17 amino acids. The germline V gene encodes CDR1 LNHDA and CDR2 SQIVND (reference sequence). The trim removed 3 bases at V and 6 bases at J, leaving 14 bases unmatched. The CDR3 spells CASSMGPGREFRNEQFF. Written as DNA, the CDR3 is TGTGCCAGTAGTATGGGTCCGGGGAGGGAATTTCGCAATGAGCAGTTCTTC.

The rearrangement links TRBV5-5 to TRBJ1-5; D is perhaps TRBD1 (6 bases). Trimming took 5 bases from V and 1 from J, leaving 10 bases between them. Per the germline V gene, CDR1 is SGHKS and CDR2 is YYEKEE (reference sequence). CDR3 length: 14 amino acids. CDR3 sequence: CASSSGQSNQPQHF. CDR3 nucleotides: TGTGCCAGCAGTTCCGGACAGAGCAATCAGCCCCAGCATTTT.

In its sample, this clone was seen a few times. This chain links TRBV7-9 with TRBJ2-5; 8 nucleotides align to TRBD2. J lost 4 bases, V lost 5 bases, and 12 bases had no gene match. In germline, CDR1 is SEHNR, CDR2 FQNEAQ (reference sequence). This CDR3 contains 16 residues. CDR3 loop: CASSLRGAGHLETQYF. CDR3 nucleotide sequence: TGTGCCAGCAGCCTGCGGGGGGCGGGGCATCTAGAGACCCAGTACTTC.

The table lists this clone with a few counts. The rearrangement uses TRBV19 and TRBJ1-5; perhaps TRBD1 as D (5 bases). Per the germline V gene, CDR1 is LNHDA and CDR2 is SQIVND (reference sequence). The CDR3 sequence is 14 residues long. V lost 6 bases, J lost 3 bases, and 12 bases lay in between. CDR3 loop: CASRKQGNNQPQHF. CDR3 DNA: TGTGCCAGTAGGAAGCAGGGAAACAATCAGCCCCAGCATTTT.

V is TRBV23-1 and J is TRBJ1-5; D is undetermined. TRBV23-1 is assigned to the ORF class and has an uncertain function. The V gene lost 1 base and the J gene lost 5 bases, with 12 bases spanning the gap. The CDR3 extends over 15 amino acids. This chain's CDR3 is CASSQCGEMDQPQHF. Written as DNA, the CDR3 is TGCGCCAGCAGTCAATGCGGGGAAATGGATCAGCCCCAGCATTTT.

Written as DNA, the CDR3 is TGTGCCAGCAGTTACCCCTCAACAGGGGTCAGTCAGCCCCAGCATTTT. This translates into CASSYPSTGVSQPQHF. The chain links TRBV6-6 to TRBJ1-5; 7 bases are shared with TRBD1. Germline values: CDR1 MNHNY, CDR2 SVGAGI (reference sequence). The CDR3 contains 16 residues. V lost 2 bases to trimming and J lost 6 bases; unmatched junction nucleotides: 10.

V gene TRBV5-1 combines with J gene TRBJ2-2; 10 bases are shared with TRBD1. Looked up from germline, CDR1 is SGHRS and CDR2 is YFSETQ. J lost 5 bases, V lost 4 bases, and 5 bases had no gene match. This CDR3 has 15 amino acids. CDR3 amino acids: CASSPGTGVTGELFF. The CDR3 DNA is TGCGCCAGCAGCCCAGGGACAGGGGTGACCGGGGAGCTGTTTTTT.

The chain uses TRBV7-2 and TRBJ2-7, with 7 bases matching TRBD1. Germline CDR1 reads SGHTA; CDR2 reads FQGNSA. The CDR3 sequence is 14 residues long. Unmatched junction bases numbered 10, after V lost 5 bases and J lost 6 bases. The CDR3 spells CASSLSETGTEQYF. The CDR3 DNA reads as TGTGCCAGCAGCCTCTCTGAGACAGGGACCGAGCAGTACTTC.